Listed below are T cell receptor beta chains from one sample, sequenced in a study of blood T cell repertoires in COVID-19. Sequencing used immunoSEQ multiplex PCR; TCRdb keeps in-frame clones, though not all of them. The top ten hold more than 0.85% of the sample, which has about 380,000 clones, 81% seen once. Sequenced sample: peripheral blood. The receptors originated from a human donor with acute or convalescent COVID-19. The donor label of this sample is uncertain. Both conserved end residues are part of each CDR3. Not every row has a clone size; where given, it reads once, few, many or a size class.

v_gene,j_gene,abundance,CDR3aa
TRBV11-2,TRBJ2-3,-,CASTWGLNTDTQYF
TRBV19,TRBJ1-1,-,CATKDRGSGGTEAFF
TRBV18,TRBJ1-2,-,CASSVGTVVNYGYTF
TRBV15,TRBJ2-3,-,CATSRGGDPDTQYF
TRBV2,TRBJ1-1,-,CASSEATYEAFF
TRBV4-1,TRBJ1-5,-,CASSRYLTDSNQPQHF
TRBV6-5,TRBJ1-5,-,CASSYDGGRNQPQHF
TRBV27,TRBJ2-5,once,CASSPGSETQYF
TRBV6-1,TRBJ2-7,-,CASSDLAGLSYEQYF
TRBV29-1,TRBJ2-7,few,CSVDTGRGSYEQYF
TRBV6-5,TRBJ1-1,few,CASRPPRQVRTEAFF
TRBV12-3/TRBV12-4,TRBJ2-2,once,CASSSLVGGELFF
TRBV19,TRBJ2-1,-,CASSLDRGVYNEQFF
TRBV3-1/TRBV3-2,TRBJ1-1,-,CASSQEGLIRDSEAFF
TRBV11-1,TRBJ2-7,-,CASSGTGQGFYEQYF
TRBV11-2,TRBJ2-1,-,CASSSPPAASGISNEQFF
TRBV5-8,TRBJ1-2,-,CASRDLRVYGYTF
TRBV6-5,TRBJ1-2,-,CASTRQGGPIYGYTF
TRBV15,TRBJ1-6,-,CATSRDPTGSPLHF
TRBV3-1/TRBV3-2,TRBJ1-1,few,CASTLGRATEAFF
TRBV18,TRBJ2-7,-,CASSPPSRRGQYEQYF
TRBV9,TRBJ2-3,-,CASSGAVSTDTQYF
TRBV19,TRBJ2-1,-,CASSTTPNFHENNEQFF
TRBV19,TRBJ1-2,-,CASSIVPGGYGYTF
TRBV7-9,TRBJ1-4,-,CASSLARDRGKGDDEKLFF
TRBV5-1,TRBJ1-5,-,CASSLGTPNQPQHF
TRBV4-1,TRBJ1-5,-,CASSQAWPDSNQPQHF
TRBV9,TRBJ2-5,once,CASSVGERRETQYF
TRBV21-1,TRBJ1-2,-,CASSIWTGGSYGYTF
TRBV6-1,TRBJ1-1,-,CASSERPGSTEAFF
TRBV6-5,TRBJ1-3,-,CASRRQGVGNTIYF
TRBV19,TRBJ2-3,-,CASSMASATDTQYF
TRBV4-2,TRBJ1-6,few,CASSQSTGSNSPLHF
TRBV11-2,TRBJ2-7,-,CASSLGLPFYEQYF
TRBV7-9,TRBJ2-3,once,CASTPGRTDTQYF
TRBV6-5,TRBJ1-4,few,CASRFIGTGHEKLFF
TRBV5-1,TRBJ2-4,-,CASSPGLAGTFGTKNIQYF
TRBV20-1,TRBJ2-7,once,CSASSGIEYEQYF
TRBV10-1,TRBJ1-1,-,CASSDQLNTEAFF
TRBV19,TRBJ2-5,-,CASSIRTGGETQYF
TRBV21-1,TRBJ1-1,-,CASSKFGGEDEDTEAFF
TRBV18,TRBJ2-5,-,CASSPPSLQTQYF
TRBV10-3,TRBJ2-4,-,CAISAGRVTGGPDGDIQYF
TRBV19,TRBJ2-5,-,CASSKAMDRYQETQYF
TRBV3-1/TRBV3-2,TRBJ2-3,once,CASSQYGGANAGTDTQYF
TRBV7-8,TRBJ1-2,-,CASSLEGPGGVGYTF
TRBV5-1,TRBJ1-3,once,CASSQAPGGTGNTIYF
TRBV7-8,TRBJ1-1,-,CASSRTWNTEAFF
TRBV15,TRBJ2-7,-,CATSRAREVYEQYF
TRBV5-1,TRBJ1-4,few,CASSRLATNEKLFF
TRBV19,TRBJ1-5,few,CASSPQVHSNQPQHF
TRBV2,TRBJ1-3,-,CASNGQFSGNTIYF
TRBV5-8,TRBJ2-5,-,CASSGGRGEEETQYF
TRBV4-2,TRBJ1-1,-,CASSQVAGQGGNTEAFF
TRBV6-6,TRBJ2-3,-,CASSPPSVLRSTDTQYF